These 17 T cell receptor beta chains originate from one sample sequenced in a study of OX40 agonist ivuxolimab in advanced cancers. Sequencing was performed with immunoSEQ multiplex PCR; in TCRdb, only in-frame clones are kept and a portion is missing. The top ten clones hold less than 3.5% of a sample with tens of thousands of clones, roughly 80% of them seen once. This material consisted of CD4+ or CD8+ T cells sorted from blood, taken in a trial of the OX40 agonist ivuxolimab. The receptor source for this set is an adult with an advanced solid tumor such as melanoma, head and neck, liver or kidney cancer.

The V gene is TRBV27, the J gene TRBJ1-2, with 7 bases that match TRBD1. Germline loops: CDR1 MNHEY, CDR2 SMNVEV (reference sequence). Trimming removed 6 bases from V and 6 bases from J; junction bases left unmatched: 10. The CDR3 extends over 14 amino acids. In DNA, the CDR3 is TGTGCCAGCAGCAGAACCGACAGGGAGGATGGCTACACCTTC. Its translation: CASSRTDREDGYTF.

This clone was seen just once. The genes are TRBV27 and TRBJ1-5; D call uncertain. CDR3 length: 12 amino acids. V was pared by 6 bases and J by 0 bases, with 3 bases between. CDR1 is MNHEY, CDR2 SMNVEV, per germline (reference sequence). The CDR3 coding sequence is TGTGCCAGCAGGGATAGCAATCAGCCCCAGCATTTT. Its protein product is CASRDSNQPQHF.

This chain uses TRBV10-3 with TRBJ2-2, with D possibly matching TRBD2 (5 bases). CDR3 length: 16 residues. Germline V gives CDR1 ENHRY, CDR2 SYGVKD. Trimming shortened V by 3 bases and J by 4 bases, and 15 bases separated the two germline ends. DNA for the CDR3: TGTGCCATCAGTGACCGCAAGGGAGATAGCACCGGGGAGCTGTTTTTT. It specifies CAISDRKGDSTGELFF.

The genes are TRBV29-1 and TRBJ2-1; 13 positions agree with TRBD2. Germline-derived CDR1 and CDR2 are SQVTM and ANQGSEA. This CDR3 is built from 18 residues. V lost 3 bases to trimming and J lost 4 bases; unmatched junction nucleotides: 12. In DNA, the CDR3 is TGCAGCGTTGATGGTCGACGTACTAGCGGGGGGGGGTACAATGAGCAGTTCTTC. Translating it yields CSVDGRRTSGGGYNEQFF.

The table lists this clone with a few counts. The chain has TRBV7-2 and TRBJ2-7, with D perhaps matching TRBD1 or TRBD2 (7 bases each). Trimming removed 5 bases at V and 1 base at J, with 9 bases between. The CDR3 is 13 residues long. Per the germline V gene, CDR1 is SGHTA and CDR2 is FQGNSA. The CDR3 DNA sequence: TGTGCCAGCAGCCAGGGGGGGTCCTACGAGCAGTACTTC. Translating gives CASSQGGSYEQYF.

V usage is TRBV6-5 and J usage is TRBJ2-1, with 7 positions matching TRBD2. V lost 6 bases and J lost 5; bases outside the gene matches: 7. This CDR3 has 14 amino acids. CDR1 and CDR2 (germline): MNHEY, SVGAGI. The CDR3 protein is CASRGGAENNEQFF. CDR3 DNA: TGTGCCAGCAGGGGAGGGGCAGAGAACAATGAGCAGTTCTTC.

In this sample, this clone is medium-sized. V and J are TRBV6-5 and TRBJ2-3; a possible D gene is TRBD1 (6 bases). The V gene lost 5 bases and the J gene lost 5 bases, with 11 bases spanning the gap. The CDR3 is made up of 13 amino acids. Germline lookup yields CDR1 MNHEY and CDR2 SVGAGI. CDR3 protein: CASSPYREDTQYF. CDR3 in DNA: TGTGCCAGCAGTCCCTACAGGGAAGATACGCAGTATTTT.

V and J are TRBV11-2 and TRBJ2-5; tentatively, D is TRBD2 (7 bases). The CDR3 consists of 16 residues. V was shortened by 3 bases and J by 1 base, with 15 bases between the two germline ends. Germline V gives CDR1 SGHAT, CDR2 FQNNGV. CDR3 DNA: TGTGCCAGCAGCTTGGGAGTCGGGGGGCCCCAAGAGACCCAGTACTTC. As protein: CASSLGVGGPQETQYF.

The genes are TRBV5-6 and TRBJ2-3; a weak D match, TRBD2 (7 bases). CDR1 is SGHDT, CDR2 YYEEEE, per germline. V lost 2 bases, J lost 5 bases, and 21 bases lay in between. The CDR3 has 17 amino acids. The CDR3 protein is CASSFKATGGQGDTQYF. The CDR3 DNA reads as TGTGCCAGCAGCTTTAAGGCTACGGGGGGCCAAGGAGATACGCAGTATTTT.

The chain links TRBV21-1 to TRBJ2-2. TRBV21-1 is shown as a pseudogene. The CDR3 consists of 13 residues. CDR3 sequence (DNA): TGTGCCAGCAGCCCCCGGAAAACCGGGGAGCTGTTTTTT. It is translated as CASSPRKTGELFF.

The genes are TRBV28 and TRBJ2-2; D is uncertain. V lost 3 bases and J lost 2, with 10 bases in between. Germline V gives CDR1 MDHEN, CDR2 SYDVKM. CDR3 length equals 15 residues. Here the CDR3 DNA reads TGTGCCAGCAGTTTGTCGCCCTTAAACACCGGGGAGCTGTTTTTT. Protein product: CASSLSPLNTGELFF.

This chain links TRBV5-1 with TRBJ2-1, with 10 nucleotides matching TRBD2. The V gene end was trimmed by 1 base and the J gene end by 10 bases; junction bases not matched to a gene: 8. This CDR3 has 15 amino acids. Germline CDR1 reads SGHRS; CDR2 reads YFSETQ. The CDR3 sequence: CASSLTTSGAGEQFF. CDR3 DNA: TGCGCCAGCAGCTTGACTACTAGCGGGGCGGGAGAGCAGTTCTTC. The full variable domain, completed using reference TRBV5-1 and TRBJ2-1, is KAGVTQTPRYLIKTRGQQVTLSCSPISGHRSVSWYQQTPGQGLQFLFEYFSETQRNKGNFPGRFSGRQFSNSRSEMNVSTLELGDSALYLCASSLTTSGAGEQFFGPGTRLTVL.

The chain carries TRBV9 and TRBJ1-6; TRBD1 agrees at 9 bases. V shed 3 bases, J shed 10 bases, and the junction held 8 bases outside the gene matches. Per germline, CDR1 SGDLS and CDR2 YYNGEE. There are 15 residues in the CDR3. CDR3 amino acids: CASSAAGTGMSPLHF. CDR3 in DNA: TGTGCCAGCAGCGCGGCCGGGACAGGGATGTCACCCCTCCACTTT.

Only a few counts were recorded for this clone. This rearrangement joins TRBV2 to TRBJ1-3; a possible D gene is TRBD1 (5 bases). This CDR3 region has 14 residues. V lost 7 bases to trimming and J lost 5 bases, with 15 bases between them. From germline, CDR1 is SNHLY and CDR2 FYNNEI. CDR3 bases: TGTGCCAGCAAAGGAGGGGCTGGTAGAAACACCATATATTTT. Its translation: CASKGGAGRNTIYF.

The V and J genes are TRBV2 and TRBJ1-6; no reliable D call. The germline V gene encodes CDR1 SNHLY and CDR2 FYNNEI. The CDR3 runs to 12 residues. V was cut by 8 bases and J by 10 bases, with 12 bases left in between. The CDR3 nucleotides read TGTGCCAGCCAGCGAGGGTCCTCACCCCTCCACTTT. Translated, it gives CASQRGSSPLHF.

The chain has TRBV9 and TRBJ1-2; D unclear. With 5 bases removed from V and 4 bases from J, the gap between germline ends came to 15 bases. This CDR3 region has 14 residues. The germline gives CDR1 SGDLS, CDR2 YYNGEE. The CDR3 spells CASRPMGDAYGYTF. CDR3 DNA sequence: TGTGCCAGCAGACCTATGGGAGACGCCTATGGCTACACCTTC. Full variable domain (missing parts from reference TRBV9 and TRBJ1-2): DSGVTQTPKHLITATGQRVTLRCSPRSGDLSVYWYQQSLDQGLQFLIQYYNGEERAKGNILERFSAQQFPDLHSELNLSSLELGDSALYFCASRPMGDAYGYTFGSGTRLTVV.

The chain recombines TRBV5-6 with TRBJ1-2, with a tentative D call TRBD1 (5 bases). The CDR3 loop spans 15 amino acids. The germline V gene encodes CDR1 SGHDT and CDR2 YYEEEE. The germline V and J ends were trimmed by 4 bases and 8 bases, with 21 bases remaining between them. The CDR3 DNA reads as TGTGCCAGCAGCCCCAATTTCGGGGGGTCTTGGGGCTACACCTTC. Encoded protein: CASSPNFGGSWGYTF.